The 30 T cell receptor beta chains listed next were all sequenced from one sample in a study of vaccination effects on CD4 cells after COVID-19. With the ViraFEST assay, the study expanded antigen-specific CD4+ T cells using viral peptide pools, then sequenced them. Isolating CD4+ T cells followed approximately ten days of culture. Participants were given two doses of BNT162b2 or mRNA-1273 vaccine. Sequenced by immunoSEQ multiplex PCR; TCRdb stores in-frame clones only, minus some. The sample lists about 66,000 clones; 76% were seen once. No cognate antigen is known for these TCRs. The material was CD4+ T cells from PBMCs cultured with HCoV-OC43 spike peptides, obtained after COVID-19 vaccination. Subset described: HCoV-OC43 spike overlapping peptide pool stimulation. These receptors were obtained from a human donor who received a COVID-19 vaccine.

This chain joins TRBV5-1 and TRBJ2-7; the D is unclear. The V gene's germline CDR1 is SGHRS and CDR2 YFSETQ. Trimming left V 0 bases short and J 0 bases short, with 7 bases between. CDR3 length: 14 residues. CDR3 region: CASSLDPSSYEQYV. The CDR3 nucleotides read TGCGCCAGCAGCTTGGACCCCAGCTCCTACGAGCAGTACGTC.

The chain couples TRBV6-5 to TRBJ1-4, with TRBD1 identical over 7 bases. CDR1 and CDR2 (germline): MNHEY, SVGAGI. There are 15 residues in the CDR3. Germline trimming cut 5 bases from V and 7 bases from J; bases unmatched to any gene: 10. CDR3 in amino acids: CASSLRQGFLEKLFF. In nucleotides, the CDR3 is TGTGCCAGCAGTCTCAGACAGGGCTTCCTTGAAAAACTGTTTTTT.

The rearrangement uses TRBV12-5 and TRBJ1-1; the D is unclear. V lost 7 bases and J lost 1, with 13 bases in between. CDR1 and CDR2 from the germline V gene are LGHNT and FRNRAP. There are 14 residues in the CDR3. CDR3 bases: TGTGCTAGTGCCCCCGGTGTCGGGAACACTGAAGCTTTCTTT. Protein: CASAPGVGNTEAFF.

The rearrangement uses TRBV11-2 and TRBJ2-7; D remains unclear. Per the germline V gene, CDR1 is SGHAT and CDR2 is FQNNGV. V was trimmed by 0 bases and J by 0 bases, leaving 9 bases between them. The CDR3 length is 15 residues. The CDR3 DNA follows: TGTGCCAGCAGCTTAGATGGGGTGAGCTCCTACGAGCAGTACGTC. It specifies CASSLDGVSSYEQYV.

The chain recombines TRBV5-1 with TRBJ2-5; the D gene is possibly TRBD2 (7 bases). CDR1 and CDR2 (germline): SGHRS, YFSETQ. Between the trimmed V and J ends, which lost 7 bases and 5 bases, there was a span of 21 bases. The CDR3 is 15 amino acids. CDR3 coding DNA: TGCGCCAGCGGTGGGGGCGGGGGCCTTGAGGAGACCCAGTACTTC. It translates to CASGGGGGLEETQYF. Variable domain in full (rest from reference TRBV5-1 and TRBJ2-5): KAGVTQTPRYLIKTRGQQVTLSCSPISGHRSVSWYQQTPGQGLQFLFEYFSETQRNKGNFPGRFSGRQFSNSRSEMNVSTLELGDSALYLCASGGGGGLEETQYFGPGTRLLVL.

The table lists this clone with a few counts. At the DNA level, this CDR3 is encoded by other sequences in the same sample as well. The gene calls are TRBV2 and TRBJ1-5; D is undetermined. V was shortened by 6 bases and J by 4 bases, with 7 bases between the two germline ends. From germline, CDR1 is SNHLY and CDR2 FYNNEI. This CDR3 is built from 12 residues. The CDR3 spells CASSGRNQPQHF. The CDR3 DNA is TGTGCCAGCAGCGGACGGAATCAGCCCCAGCATTTT. Complete variable domain (other parts from reference TRBV2 and TRBJ1-5): EPEVTQTPSHQVTQMGQEVILRCVPISNHLYFYWYRQILGQKVEFLVSFYNNEISEKSEIFDDQFSVERPDGSNFTLKIRSTKLEDSAMYFCASSGRNQPQHFGDGTRLSIL.

The chain is built from TRBV5-1 and TRBJ2-3; D possibly corresponds to TRBD1 (6 bases). Germline CDR1 and CDR2: SGHRS and YFSETQ. V lost 3 bases and J 1 base, leaving 18 bases between the germline ends. The CDR3 is 17 residues long. The CDR3 spells CASSSRYREWGTDTQYF. The CDR3 DNA follows: TGCGCCAGCAGCTCGAGGTACAGGGAGTGGGGCACAGATACGCAGTATTTT.

The J gene is TRBJ2-5, the V gene TRBV4-1; 15 bases line up with TRBD2. The germline V gene encodes CDR1 MGHRA and CDR2 YSYEKL. The CDR3 loop spans 16 amino acids. J lost 5 bases, V lost 4 bases, and 5 bases had no gene match. CDR3 in DNA: TGCGCCAGCAGCCCCGGGACTAGCGGGGGGTTGGAGACCCAGTACTTC. It translates to CASSPGTSGGLETQYF.

This CDR3 is CASSRDSREYGYTF. The CDR3 DNA sequence: TGTGCCAGCTCACGAGACTCACGGGAGTATGGCTACACCTTC. V is TRBV18 and J is TRBJ1-2; D gene ambiguous. Germline V gives CDR1 KGHSH, CDR2 LQKENI. The germline V and J ends were trimmed by 4 bases and 5 bases, with 14 bases remaining between them. This CDR3 spans 14 amino acids.

This clone was recorded only once. The chain uses TRBV4-3 and TRBJ2-3, with D possibly being TRBD2 (6 bases). Trimming shortened V by 0 bases and J by 0 bases, and 10 bases separated the two germline ends. Germline loops: CDR1 LGHNA, CDR2 YSLEER. CDR3 length: 16 residues. CDR3 DNA: TGCGCCAGCAGCCAAGAGGCGGGGCCTAGCACAGATACGCAGTATTTT. It yields the protein CASSQEAGPSTDTQYF.

The chain recombines TRBV6-5 with TRBJ2-7, with D tentatively TRBD1 (5 bases). The CDR3 has 14 amino acids. V lost 2 bases, J lost 6 bases, and 14 bases lay in between. The V gene's germline CDR1 is MNHEY and CDR2 SVGAGI. The CDR3 here is CASSYLAGRGEQYV. Here the CDR3 DNA reads TGTGCCAGCAGTTACCTGGCAGGGCGCGGCGAGCAGTACGTC.

The chain combines TRBV6-5 with TRBJ2-1; perhaps TRBD1 as D (6 bases). V dropped 5 bases and J dropped 4 bases, with 15 bases sitting between them. CDR1 MNHEY and CDR2 SVGAGI come from the germline V gene. The CDR3 runs to 15 residues. CDR3 region: CASSPGTRAYNEQFF. DNA of the CDR3: TGTGCCAGCAGTCCAGGGACACGTGCATACAATGAGCAGTTCTTC.

V gene TRBV19 combines with J gene TRBJ2-1; D is ambiguous. The V gene lost 7 bases and the J gene lost 5 bases, with 6 bases spanning the gap. Germline CDR1 LNHDA, CDR2 SQIVND (reference sequence). This CDR3 is built from 11 residues. The CDR3 loop is CASNRNNEQFF. Here the CDR3 DNA reads TGTGCCAGTAACCGCAACAATGAGCAGTTCTTC.

V is TRBV19 and J is TRBJ1-1; D not resolved. CDR1 and CDR2 (germline): LNHDA, SQIVND (reference sequence). V lost 3 bases and J lost 0, with 11 bases in between. The CDR3 spans 15 residues. The CDR3 DNA follows: TGTGCCAGTAGTATCGGCCCGAATCTGAACACTGAAGCTTTCTTT. Translating it yields CASSIGPNLNTEAFF.

This clone appeared a single time. This chain links TRBV4-2 with TRBJ2-3, with D tentatively TRBD1 or TRBD2 (5 bases each). Looked up from germline, CDR1 is LGHNA and CDR2 is YNFKEQ. V lost 4 bases, J lost 5 bases, and 16 bases lay in between. The CDR3 has 15 residues. CDR3 sequence: CASSLEGTSGDTQYF. Written as DNA, the CDR3 is TGTGCCAGCAGCCTTGAAGGGACCTCGGGAGATACGCAGTATTTT.

The chain combines TRBV2 with TRBJ1-4; D gene unclear. This CDR3 is 10 amino acids long. The germline gives CDR1 SNHLY, CDR2 FYNNEI. In nucleotides, the CDR3 is TGTGCGGCACTAAATGAAAAACTGTTTTTT. Residues: CAALNEKLFF.

The V gene is TRBV24-1, the J gene TRBJ2-2; 8 nucleotides line up with TRBD1. The V gene's germline CDR1 is KGHDR and CDR2 SFDVKD. The CDR3 consists of 16 residues. Trimming took 3 bases from V and 1 from J; bases not matched to a gene: 3. CDR3 coding DNA: TGTGCCACCAGTGATGACAGGGGACTGAACACCGGGGAGCTGTTTTTT. It translates to CATSDDRGLNTGELFF.

V and J are TRBV18 and TRBJ2-3; 8 nucleotides line up with TRBD1. J lost 3 bases, V lost 6 bases, and 5 bases had no gene match. Germline V gene lookup returns CDR1 KGHSH and CDR2 LQKENI. This CDR3 is built from 14 residues. Here the CDR3 reads CASSQGAGTDTQYF. CDR3 in DNA: TGTGCCAGCTCCCAGGGGGCTGGGACAGATACGCAGTATTTT.

A few counts support this clone. The chain couples TRBV5-4 to TRBJ2-1; 7 bases are a match to TRBD2. The V gene's germline CDR1 is SGHNT and CDR2 YYREEE (reference sequence). The V gene end was trimmed by 4 bases and the J gene end by 9 bases; junction bases not matched to a gene: 10. CDR3 length: 14 residues. CDR3 protein: CASSDAKRGSEQFF. CDR3 in DNA: TGTGCCAGCAGCGACGCTAAGCGGGGCAGTGAGCAGTTCTTC.

The J gene is TRBJ2-1, the V gene TRBV7-9; D is possibly TRBD2 (7 bases). Germline-derived CDR1 and CDR2 are SEHNR and FQNEAQ (reference sequence). CDR3 length: 15 amino acids. V lost 5 bases to trimming and J lost 4 bases, with 15 bases between them. The CDR3 protein is CASSTTGRGYNEQFF. The CDR3 DNA reads TGTGCCAGCAGCACAACAGGGAGGGGATACAATGAGCAGTTCTTC.

The chain is built from TRBV5-5 and TRBJ2-7; D may match TRBD1 or TRBD2 (5 bases each). Looked up from germline, CDR1 is SGHKS and CDR2 is YYEKEE (reference sequence). There are 17 residues in the CDR3. V lost 4 bases to trimming and J lost 3 bases, with 23 bases between them. CDR3 bases: TGTGCCAGCAGCCCGGGACCCGGGCCGGGTGGGGGCTACGAGCAGTACGTC. It specifies CASSPGPGPGGGYEQYV.

Only one count was recorded for this clone. V gene TRBV6-5 combines with J gene TRBJ1-5; maybe TRBD1 (6 bases). V was clipped by 8 bases and J by 9 bases, with 14 bases between them. From germline, CDR1 is MNHEY and CDR2 SVGAGI. The CDR3 covers 12 residues. The CDR3 reads CASGQSRGPQHF. In DNA, the CDR3 is TGTGCCAGCGGACAGTCGCGTGGGCCCCAGCATTTT.

The V gene is TRBV6-2 or TRBV6-3, the J gene TRBJ2-7; unclear D gene. Germline V lookup: CDR1 MNHEY, CDR2 SVGEGT. Trimming cost V 0 bases and J 3 bases, with 9 bases left between them. This CDR3 has 14 residues. CDR3 bases: TGTGCCAGCAGTTACTCGCTGAGAGACTACGAGCAGTACGTC. Translating it yields CASSYSLRDYEQYV.

The V and J genes are TRBV6-5 and TRBJ1-2; 10 bases fit TRBD1. CDR1 MNHEY and CDR2 SVGAGI come from the germline V gene. The CDR3 extends over 15 amino acids. V shed 2 bases, J shed 5 bases, and the junction held 5 bases outside the gene matches. The CDR3 sequence: CASSYGDRGPYGYTF. The CDR3 DNA reads TGTGCCAGCAGTTACGGGGACAGGGGTCCTTATGGCTACACCTTC.

V and J are TRBV3-1 (or the pseudogene TRBV3-2) and TRBJ2-3; 7 bases agree with TRBD2. V lost 7 bases and J lost 7; bases outside the gene matches: 8. The germline V gene encodes CDR1 LGHDT and CDR2 YNNKEL (reference sequence). The CDR3 contains 13 residues. The CDR3 region is CASNERGDYTQYF. As DNA, the CDR3 is TGTGCCAGCAACGAACGGGGGGACTATACGCAGTATTTT.

V and J are TRBV19 and TRBJ1-1; 9 bases are shared with TRBD1. The germline V gene encodes CDR1 LNHDA and CDR2 SQIVND (reference sequence). The CDR3 is made up of 15 amino acids. Trimming at V came to 5 bases and at J to 5 bases, leaving 9 bases not matched to a gene. The CDR3: CASSPGTGSWTEAFF. In nucleotides, the CDR3 is TGTGCCAGTAGTCCGGGGACAGGGAGTTGGACTGAAGCTTTCTTT.

This sequence joins TRBV5-1 and TRBJ1-2; 10 nucleotides agree with TRBD1. Germline V gives CDR1 SGHRS, CDR2 YFSETQ. This CDR3 has 15 residues. With 3 bases clipped from V and 5 bases from J, the junction kept 7 bases outside the gene matches. The CDR3 DNA follows: TGCGCCAGCAGCTCCGGGACAGGGGCCGCTTATGGCTACACCTTC. This translates into CASSSGTGAAYGYTF.

V usage is TRBV18 and J usage is TRBJ2-3; D may be TRBD2 (6 bases). V gave up 6 bases and J gave up 2 bases, with 15 bases separating them. CDR1 is KGHSH, CDR2 LQKENI, per germline. This CDR3 region has 15 residues. CDR3 sequence: CASSLRGDFTDTQYF. In DNA form, the CDR3 reads TGTGCCAGCTCCCTTCGCGGGGACTTCACAGATACGCAGTATTTT.

The genes are TRBV11-2 and TRBJ2-1; 8 bases agree with TRBD1. This CDR3 has 16 residues. V lost 1 base to trimming and J lost 3 bases; unmatched junction nucleotides: 5. Germline loops: CDR1 SGHAT, CDR2 FQNNGV. As DNA, the CDR3 is TGTGCCAGCAGCTTAGTATCCGGGACAGGCTACAATGAGCAGTTCTTC. Translation: CASSLVSGTGYNEQFF.

The chain uses TRBV6-2 or TRBV6-3 and TRBJ2-7; no clear D. The germline CDR1 and CDR2 sequences are MNHEY and SVGEGT. Trimming cost V 4 bases and J 0 bases, with 7 bases left between them. This CDR3 has 13 residues. The CDR3 nucleotides read TGTGCCAGCAGTTCACAGACCTCCTACGAGCAGTACGTC. This sequence encodes CASSSQTSYEQYV.